A single sample is the source of the 17 T cell receptor beta chains below, sequenced in a study of cytomegalovirus exposure and HLA in healthy donors. Primers included in the PCR were 60 Vbeta and 13 Jbeta primers. TCRdb's table, derived via immunoSEQ multiplex PCR, lists solely in-frame clones and lacks some. The data show about 200,000 clones, 80% to 90% seen once. Sequencing input: PBMCs. These receptors came from a woman younger than 45 in good health and CMV-seronegative.

This chain uses TRBV7-2 with TRBJ2-7, with no clear D. Germline loops: CDR1 SGHTA, CDR2 FQGNSA. The CDR3 contains 13 residues. V was trimmed by 4 bases and J by 1 base, leaving 8 bases between them. The CDR3 sequence: CASSSRISYEQYF. As DNA, the CDR3 is TGTGCCAGCAGCTCGAGGATTTCCTACGAGCAGTACTTC.

V is TRBV7-8 and J is TRBJ2-7; D perhaps matches TRBD2 (7 bases). V dropped 4 bases and J dropped 4 bases, with 23 bases sitting between them. The CDR3 is 17 amino acids. Germline CDR1 is SGHVS and CDR2 is FQNEAQ. The CDR3 nucleotides are TGTGCCAGCAGCTCCCTCCGGGGGGAAAGGGACATTTACGAGCAGTACTTC. Translation gives CASSSLRGERDIYEQYF.

This clone was observed a single time. The genes are TRBV28 and TRBJ2-6; 8 nucleotides line up with TRBD2. The CDR3 extends over 18 amino acids. V was pared by 3 bases and J by 0 bases, with 7 bases of the junction left unmatched. Germline CDR1 and CDR2: MDHEN and SYDVKM. This CDR3 reads CASSFSSGGVSGANVLTF. The CDR3 coding sequence is TGTGCCAGCAGTTTTTCCTCCGGGGGGGTCTCTGGGGCCAACGTCCTGACTTTC.

V gene TRBV6-1 combines with J gene TRBJ1-5; 7 bases align to TRBD1. J gave up 5 bases and V 4 bases, and 5 bases lay outside the gene matches. CDR1 is MNHNS and CDR2 is SASEGT in the germline V gene. The CDR3 spans 14 residues. CDR3: CASSGARGDQPQHF. CDR3 nucleotides: TGTGCCAGCAGTGGAGCCAGGGGGGATCAGCCCCAGCATTTT.

The genes are TRBV6-5 and TRBJ2-7, with 8 positions matching TRBD1. The trim removed 2 bases at V and 2 bases at J, leaving 5 bases unmatched. In germline, CDR1 is MNHEY, CDR2 SVGAGI. The CDR3 totals 15 residues. CDR3 sequence reads: CASSYGQGLTYEQYF. The CDR3 DNA is TGTGCCAGCAGTTACGGACAGGGCCTCACCTACGAGCAGTACTTC.

The gene calls are TRBV5-4 and TRBJ1-4; 9 bases are a match to TRBD1. The ends lost 2 bases at V and 11 bases at J; junction bases unmatched: 7. Germline CDR1 is SGHNT and CDR2 is YYREEE (reference sequence). This CDR3 comprises 14 residues. The CDR3 region has the DNA TGTGCCAGCAGCTTCCGGGACAGGGTATGGAAACTGTTTTTT. This sequence encodes CASSFRDRVWKLFF.

V usage is TRBV28 and J usage is TRBJ2-7, with 9 bases matching TRBD2. The CDR3 extends over 14 amino acids. Trimming cost V 2 bases and J 3 bases; bases outside gene matches: 2. From germline, CDR1 is MDHEN and CDR2 SYDVKM. CDR3: CASSLRGRDYEQYF. The CDR3 DNA follows: TGTGCCAGCAGTTTACGCGGGAGGGACTACGAGCAGTACTTC.

This chain connects TRBV7-6 to TRBJ1-4; a weak D match, TRBD1 (6 bases). CDR3 size: 14 residues. Looked up from germline, CDR1 is SGHVS and CDR2 is FNYEAQ. Deletions cut 5 bases from V and 4 bases from J, with 11 bases between. The CDR3 nucleotides are TGTGCCAGCAGCCCGGACAGCCTTAATGAAAAACTGTTTTTT. This codes for CASSPDSLNEKLFF.

The chain is built from TRBV2 and TRBJ1-1; 8 bases are a match to TRBD1. Trimming cost V 8 bases and J 3 bases; bases outside gene matches: 5. Germline CDR1 and CDR2: SNHLY and FYNNEI. The CDR3 spans 13 residues. The CDR3 reads CASGQGWDTEAFF. CDR3 nucleotides: TGTGCCAGCGGACAGGGTTGGGACACTGAAGCTTTCTTT. The full variable domain, completed using reference TRBV2 and TRBJ1-1, is EPEVTQTPSHQVTQMGQEVILRCVPISNHLYFYWYRQILGQKVEFLVSFYNNEISEKSEIFDDQFSVERPDGSNFTLKIRSTKLEDSAMYFCASGQGWDTEAFFGQGTRLTVV.

The chain's CDR3 is CASRKEPGVSGYTF. CDR3 sequence (DNA): TGTGCCAGCAGGAAAGAACCGGGGGTTTCTGGCTACACCTTC. The chain uses TRBV27 and TRBJ1-2; a possible D gene is TRBD1 (5 bases). The CDR3 is 14 amino acids. Germline assignment: CDR1 MNHEY and CDR2 SMNVEV (reference sequence). V lost 6 bases to trimming and J lost 7 bases, with 18 bases between them.

The chain combines TRBV18 with TRBJ1-5, with a tentative D call TRBD1 (6 bases). The CDR3 is 17 residues long. CDR1 is KGHSH and CDR2 is LQKENI in the germline V gene. V shed 3 bases and J shed 3 bases, with 18 bases lying between them. CDR3 amino acids: CASSPKVRTANNQPQHF. DNA for the CDR3: TGTGCCAGCTCACCCAAGGTCAGGACAGCGAACAATCAGCCCCAGCATTTT.

The genes are TRBV6-1 and TRBJ1-2, with TRBD1 matching over 9 bases. The CDR3 is 15 residues long. CDR1 and CDR2 from the germline V gene are MNHNS and SASEGT. V gave up 4 bases and J gave up 0 bases; unmatched junction bases: 3. The CDR3 protein is CASSARDRANYGYTF. The CDR3 DNA reads as TGTGCCAGCAGTGCCCGGGACAGGGCTAACTATGGCTACACCTTC.

The chain links TRBV19 to TRBJ2-5, with TRBD2 matching over 7 bases. CDR3 length: 16 residues. Germline loops: CDR1 LNHDA, CDR2 SQIVND (reference sequence). The J segment lost 2 bases and the V segment lost 2 bases, leaving 8 bases of the junction unmatched. This chain's CDR3 is CASSITASGFQETQYF. CDR3 DNA: TGTGCCAGTAGTATAACGGCTAGCGGATTTCAAGAGACCCAGTACTTC.

The chain joins TRBV7-3 to TRBJ2-7; D perhaps matches TRBD2 (7 bases). This CDR3 region has 15 residues. Germline V gene lookup returns CDR1 SGHTA and CDR2 FQGTGA. Trimming removed 1 base at V and 5 bases at J, with 15 bases between. The CDR3 loop reads CASSLMGGAWNEQYF. Here the CDR3 DNA reads TGTGCCAGCAGCTTAATGGGGGGGGCTTGGAACGAGCAGTACTTC.

Only a few counts were recorded for this clone. This rearrangement joins TRBV11-2 to TRBJ2-7; D gene ambiguous. Trimming took off 5 bases at V and 5 bases at J, with 22 bases between the two ends. The CDR3 contains 16 residues. Germline lookup yields CDR1 SGHAT and CDR2 FQNNGV. The CDR3 is CASSPLTPKHTHEQYF. The CDR3 DNA is TGTGCCAGCAGCCCCCTGACTCCGAAACATACTCACGAGCAGTACTTC. Full variable domain (rest looked up from reference TRBV11-2 and TRBJ2-7): EAGVAQSPRYKIIEKRQSVAFWCNPISGHATLYWYQQILGQGPKLLIQFQNNGVVDDSQLPKDRFSAERLKGVDSTLKIQPAKLEDSAVYLCASSPLTPKHTHEQYFGPGTRLTVT.

This clone was seen a single time. The chain joins TRBV19 to TRBJ2-7, with D tentatively TRBD1 (6 bases). The CDR3 is 14 amino acids. The V end was cut by 3 bases, the J end by 1 base, with 10 bases between. Germline V CDR1 and CDR2: LNHDA, SQIVND (reference sequence). The DNA for the CDR3 is TGTGCCAGTAGTATCGCCGGACAGTCCTACGAGCAGTACTTC. Encoded protein: CASSIAGQSYEQYF.

V usage is TRBV2 and J usage is TRBJ2-1; weak D call: TRBD2 (6 bases). Trimming removed 6 bases from V and 7 bases from J, with 13 bases in between. CDR3 length: 13 residues. Germline V gene data show CDR1 as SNHLY and CDR2 as FYNNEI. This chain's CDR3 is CASSATRENEQFF. In DNA, the CDR3 is TGTGCCAGCAGCGCGACTAGGGAGAATGAGCAGTTCTTC.